A selection of T cell receptor beta chains follows, all from one sample in a study of T cell responses to AZD1222 COVID-19 vaccine. Assay used: immunoSEQ multiplex PCR; TCRdb lists only in-frame clones, some missing. The sample has some 180,000 clones, about 93% seen once. The sample consisted of peripheral blood, taken 28 days after the second dose of the MenACWY control vaccine. These TCRs come from an adult who received the MenACWY meningococcal vaccine as a control. The CDR3 runs from the conserved cysteine through the conserved F or W. Each record gives: D gene, clone size, J gene, V gene, CDR3 DNA, CDR3 protein. The D gene is left open where the match is weak. Only part of the rows carry a size: once, few, many, or a class if the clone is expanded.

d_call: -; clone_size: -; j_call: TRBJ1-2; v_call: TRBV19; cdr3_nt: TGTGCCAGTAGGACGGGACACCAACTCCTATATGGCTACACCTTC; cdr3_aa: CASRTGHQLLYGYTF
d_call: -; clone_size: -; j_call: TRBJ1-5; v_call: TRBV30; cdr3_nt: TGTGCCTGGACCCAATCCGGGACTGTGAATCAGCCCCAGCATTTT; cdr3_aa: CAWTQSGTVNQPQHF
d_call: -; clone_size: -; j_call: TRBJ2-2; v_call: TRBV3-1/TRBV3-2; cdr3_nt: TGTGCCAGCAGTCTAACAGAAAACACCGGGGAGCTGTTTTTT; cdr3_aa: CASSLTENTGELFF
d_call: TRBD1; clone_size: -; j_call: TRBJ1-6; v_call: TRBV7-9; cdr3_nt: TGTGCCAGCAGCTTAGAGGGGGTCGACAGGGGGTCACCCCTCCACTTT; cdr3_aa: CASSLEGVDRGSPLHF
d_call: -; clone_size: -; j_call: TRBJ2-5; v_call: TRBV11-1; cdr3_nt: TGTGCCACCGCTAACACAGGTCAAGAGACCCAGTACTTC; cdr3_aa: CATANTGQETQYF
d_call: -; clone_size: -; j_call: TRBJ1-5; v_call: TRBV6-5; cdr3_nt: TGTGCCAGCAGTCGTTGGGCAGGGGACAATCAGCCCCAGCATTTT; cdr3_aa: CASSRWAGDNQPQHF
d_call: TRBD1; clone_size: once; j_call: TRBJ1-6; v_call: TRBV18; cdr3_nt: TGTGCCAGCTCACCACTAGGACAGGTAGATAATTCACCCCTCCACTTT; cdr3_aa: CASSPLGQVDNSPLHF
d_call: -; clone_size: -; j_call: TRBJ2-3; v_call: TRBV4-3; cdr3_nt: TGCGCCAGCAGCCAAGATCCGGGCACAGATACGCAGTATTTT; cdr3_aa: CASSQDPGTDTQYF
d_call: TRBD1; clone_size: -; j_call: TRBJ1-2; v_call: TRBV7-8; cdr3_nt: TGTGCCAGCGGGGACAGGGGAGCCTATGGCTACACCTTC; cdr3_aa: CASGDRGAYGYTF
d_call: -; clone_size: -; j_call: TRBJ1-1; v_call: TRBV12-3/TRBV12-4; cdr3_nt: TGTGCCAGCAGACTCCCCGTGAACACTGAAGCTTTCTTT; cdr3_aa: CASRLPVNTEAFF
d_call: -; clone_size: -; j_call: TRBJ1-6; v_call: TRBV9; cdr3_nt: TGTGCCAGCAGCCGGGGGGGCTCCTATAATTCACCCCTCCACTTT; cdr3_aa: CASSRGGSYNSPLHF
d_call: -; clone_size: -; j_call: TRBJ1-1; v_call: TRBV20-1; cdr3_nt: TGCAGTGCTAGACGGCCCCCTGAAGCTTTCTTT; cdr3_aa: CSARRPPEAFF
d_call: -; clone_size: -; j_call: TRBJ1-2; v_call: TRBV7-9; cdr3_nt: TGTGCCAGCAGGAGCGCAGGGAACTATGGCTACACCTTC; cdr3_aa: CASRSAGNYGYTF
d_call: -; clone_size: -; j_call: TRBJ1-5; v_call: TRBV10-2; cdr3_nt: TGCGCCAGCAGCGCTGCTCGGGAGCAGCCCCAGCATTTT; cdr3_aa: CASSAAREQPQHF
d_call: TRBD2; clone_size: -; j_call: TRBJ2-5; v_call: TRBV6-5; cdr3_nt: TGTGCCAGCAGAACCGGGACTAGCGGCCCGGAGACCCAGTACTTC; cdr3_aa: CASRTGTSGPETQYF
d_call: -; clone_size: -; j_call: TRBJ1-2; v_call: TRBV9; cdr3_nt: TGTGCCAGCAGCGGAGGTTGGGGGCGAGACTATGGCTACACCTTC; cdr3_aa: CASSGGWGRDYGYTF
d_call: TRBD1; clone_size: -; j_call: TRBJ2-1; v_call: TRBV11-3; cdr3_nt: TGTGCCAGCAGCTCTAAAACAGGGGGTGGTGAGCAGTTCTTC; cdr3_aa: CASSSKTGGGEQFF
d_call: -; clone_size: -; j_call: TRBJ2-7; v_call: TRBV2; cdr3_nt: TGTGCCAGCAGTCCAGGGTCCTACGAGCAGTACTTC; cdr3_aa: CASSPGSYEQYF
d_call: TRBD2; clone_size: -; j_call: TRBJ2-3; v_call: TRBV11-2; cdr3_nt: TGTGCCAGCAGACCCAGCGGGGGCCGCACAGATACGCAGTATTTT; cdr3_aa: CASRPSGGRTDTQYF
d_call: -; clone_size: once; j_call: TRBJ1-3; v_call: TRBV10-3; cdr3_nt: TGTGCCACCCTGGGGGGGAGTGCTGGAAACACCATATATTTT; cdr3_aa: CATLGGSAGNTIYF
d_call: -; clone_size: -; j_call: TRBJ1-1; v_call: TRBV19; cdr3_nt: TGTGCCAGTAGTATCCTACCCGGTAACACTGAAGCTTTCTTT; cdr3_aa: CASSILPGNTEAFF
d_call: -; clone_size: -; j_call: TRBJ1-4; v_call: TRBV6-2/TRBV6-3; cdr3_nt: TGTGCCAGCAGTTACGGCAGGGACACTGAAAAACTGTTTTTT; cdr3_aa: CASSYGRDTEKLFF
d_call: -; clone_size: -; j_call: TRBJ2-5; v_call: TRBV18; cdr3_nt: TGTGCCAGCTCACCTTCCATAACCGGCGAGACCCAGTACTTC; cdr3_aa: CASSPSITGETQYF
d_call: TRBD2; clone_size: -; j_call: TRBJ2-1; v_call: TRBV19; cdr3_nt: TGTGCCAGTAGTACCCCGACTAGCGGGGGGCCCAATGAGCAGTTCTTC; cdr3_aa: CASSTPTSGGPNEQFF
d_call: -; clone_size: -; j_call: TRBJ1-2; v_call: TRBV25-1; cdr3_nt: TGTGCCAGCAGCGTTTATTATGGCTACACCTTC; cdr3_aa: CASSVYYGYTF
d_call: TRBD1; clone_size: -; j_call: TRBJ1-6; v_call: TRBV6-2/TRBV6-3; cdr3_nt: TGTGCCAGCAGTCTCCGGACAGGGGGTAATTCACCCCTCCACTTT; cdr3_aa: CASSLRTGGNSPLHF
d_call: TRBD1; clone_size: -; j_call: TRBJ1-5; v_call: TRBV9; cdr3_nt: TGTGCCAGCAGCTCAAGACAGGGGAATCAGCCCCAGCATTTT; cdr3_aa: CASSSRQGNQPQHF
d_call: -; clone_size: -; j_call: TRBJ2-5; v_call: TRBV5-5; cdr3_nt: TGTGCCAGCAGCTTGATCCGTGGAGTGGTTGGGGGGACCCAGTACTTC; cdr3_aa: CASSLIRGVVGGTQYF
d_call: -; clone_size: once; j_call: TRBJ1-1; v_call: TRBV13; cdr3_nt: TGTGCCAGCAGCACCCCCAACAGGATACGATACACTGAAGCTTTCTTT; cdr3_aa: CASSTPNRIRYTEAFF
d_call: -; clone_size: -; j_call: TRBJ2-6; v_call: TRBV7-9; cdr3_nt: TGTGCCAGCAGCGCTGGGGCCAACGTCCTGACTTTC; cdr3_aa: CASSAGANVLTF
d_call: -; clone_size: -; j_call: TRBJ2-7; v_call: TRBV5-1; cdr3_nt: TGCGCCAGCAGCCACCCAGGGATGGACGAGCAGTACTTC; cdr3_aa: CASSHPGMDEQYF
d_call: TRBD1; clone_size: -; j_call: TRBJ1-2; v_call: TRBV7-9; cdr3_nt: TGTGCCAGCAGCTTTTCGGGGACAGTGAATGGCTACACCTTC; cdr3_aa: CASSFSGTVNGYTF
d_call: TRBD1; clone_size: -; j_call: TRBJ1-1; v_call: TRBV7-9; cdr3_nt: TGTGCCAGCAGCTTAGTCCGGACAGGGAACACTGAAGCTTTCTTT; cdr3_aa: CASSLVRTGNTEAFF
d_call: -; clone_size: -; j_call: TRBJ2-7; v_call: TRBV27; cdr3_nt: TGTGCCAGCAGTCGGACAACCGCCTCCTACGAGCAGTACTTC; cdr3_aa: CASSRTTASYEQYF
d_call: -; clone_size: -; j_call: TRBJ2-5; v_call: TRBV6-2/TRBV6-3; cdr3_nt: TGTGCCAGCAGTTACAGGGTCCGGGGAATGGGAGAGACCCAGTACTTC; cdr3_aa: CASSYRVRGMGETQYF
d_call: TRBD1; clone_size: -; j_call: TRBJ1-2; v_call: TRBV19; cdr3_nt: TGTGCCAGTAGCGAAGGACAGGGCCCATTCTATGGCTACACCTTC; cdr3_aa: CASSEGQGPFYGYTF
d_call: TRBD2; clone_size: -; j_call: TRBJ2-5; v_call: TRBV30; cdr3_nt: TGTGCCTGGGGACTAGCCGGAAAGACCCAGTACTTC; cdr3_aa: CAWGLAGKTQYF
d_call: TRBD1; clone_size: -; j_call: TRBJ1-6; v_call: TRBV19; cdr3_nt: TGTGCCAGTAGTCTCCCGCCAGGGGGTAATTCACCCCTCCACTTT; cdr3_aa: CASSLPPGGNSPLHF
d_call: -; clone_size: -; j_call: TRBJ1-2; v_call: TRBV5-4; cdr3_nt: TGTGCCAGCAGCTCCAGGGACACCTATGGCTACACCTTC; cdr3_aa: CASSSRDTYGYTF
d_call: TRBD1; clone_size: -; j_call: TRBJ1-2; v_call: TRBV5-1; cdr3_nt: TGCGCCAGCAGACCTGAGGGGGCGGGCTATGGCTACACCTTC; cdr3_aa: CASRPEGAGYGYTF
d_call: -; clone_size: -; j_call: TRBJ2-5; v_call: TRBV9; cdr3_nt: TGTGCCAGCAGCGCCCCCAACCAAGAGACCCAGTACTTC; cdr3_aa: CASSAPNQETQYF
d_call: -; clone_size: -; j_call: TRBJ2-1; v_call: TRBV10-2; cdr3_nt: TGCGCCAGCAGTGAGCTGCATGAGCAGTTCTTC; cdr3_aa: CASSELHEQFF
d_call: -; clone_size: few; j_call: TRBJ2-7; v_call: TRBV6-5; cdr3_nt: TGTGCCAGCAGTTACCGACCGATAGGGGGCTACGAGCAGTACTTC; cdr3_aa: CASSYRPIGGYEQYF
d_call: TRBD2; clone_size: -; j_call: TRBJ2-1; v_call: TRBV11-2; cdr3_nt: TGTGCCAGCACCCTGGTCCTAGCGGGCTACAATGAGCAGTTCTTC; cdr3_aa: CASTLVLAGYNEQFF
d_call: TRBD1; clone_size: -; j_call: TRBJ1-6; v_call: TRBV3-1/TRBV3-2; cdr3_nt: TGTGCCAGCAGCCGGCCGGGACAGGGGATCGCACCCCTCCACTTT; cdr3_aa: CASSRPGQGIAPLHF
d_call: TRBD1; clone_size: -; j_call: TRBJ1-6; v_call: TRBV6-2/TRBV6-3; cdr3_nt: TGTGCCAGCAGACCTGGGGACAGGGTGTTTTCACCCCTCCACTTT; cdr3_aa: CASRPGDRVFSPLHF
d_call: -; clone_size: -; j_call: TRBJ1-1; v_call: TRBV2; cdr3_nt: TGTGCCACTCGGTTAACTTACAGCGCTGAAGCTTTCTTT; cdr3_aa: CATRLTYSAEAFF
d_call: -; clone_size: once; j_call: TRBJ1-1; v_call: TRBV10-1; cdr3_nt: TGCGCCAGCAGCACCCGGACCCGGCCTGAAGCTTTCTTT; cdr3_aa: CASSTRTRPEAFF
d_call: TRBD1; clone_size: -; j_call: TRBJ1-1; v_call: TRBV4-3; cdr3_nt: TGCGCCAGCAGCCAAGACTACAGGGGTTGGACTGAAGCTTTCTTT; cdr3_aa: CASSQDYRGWTEAFF